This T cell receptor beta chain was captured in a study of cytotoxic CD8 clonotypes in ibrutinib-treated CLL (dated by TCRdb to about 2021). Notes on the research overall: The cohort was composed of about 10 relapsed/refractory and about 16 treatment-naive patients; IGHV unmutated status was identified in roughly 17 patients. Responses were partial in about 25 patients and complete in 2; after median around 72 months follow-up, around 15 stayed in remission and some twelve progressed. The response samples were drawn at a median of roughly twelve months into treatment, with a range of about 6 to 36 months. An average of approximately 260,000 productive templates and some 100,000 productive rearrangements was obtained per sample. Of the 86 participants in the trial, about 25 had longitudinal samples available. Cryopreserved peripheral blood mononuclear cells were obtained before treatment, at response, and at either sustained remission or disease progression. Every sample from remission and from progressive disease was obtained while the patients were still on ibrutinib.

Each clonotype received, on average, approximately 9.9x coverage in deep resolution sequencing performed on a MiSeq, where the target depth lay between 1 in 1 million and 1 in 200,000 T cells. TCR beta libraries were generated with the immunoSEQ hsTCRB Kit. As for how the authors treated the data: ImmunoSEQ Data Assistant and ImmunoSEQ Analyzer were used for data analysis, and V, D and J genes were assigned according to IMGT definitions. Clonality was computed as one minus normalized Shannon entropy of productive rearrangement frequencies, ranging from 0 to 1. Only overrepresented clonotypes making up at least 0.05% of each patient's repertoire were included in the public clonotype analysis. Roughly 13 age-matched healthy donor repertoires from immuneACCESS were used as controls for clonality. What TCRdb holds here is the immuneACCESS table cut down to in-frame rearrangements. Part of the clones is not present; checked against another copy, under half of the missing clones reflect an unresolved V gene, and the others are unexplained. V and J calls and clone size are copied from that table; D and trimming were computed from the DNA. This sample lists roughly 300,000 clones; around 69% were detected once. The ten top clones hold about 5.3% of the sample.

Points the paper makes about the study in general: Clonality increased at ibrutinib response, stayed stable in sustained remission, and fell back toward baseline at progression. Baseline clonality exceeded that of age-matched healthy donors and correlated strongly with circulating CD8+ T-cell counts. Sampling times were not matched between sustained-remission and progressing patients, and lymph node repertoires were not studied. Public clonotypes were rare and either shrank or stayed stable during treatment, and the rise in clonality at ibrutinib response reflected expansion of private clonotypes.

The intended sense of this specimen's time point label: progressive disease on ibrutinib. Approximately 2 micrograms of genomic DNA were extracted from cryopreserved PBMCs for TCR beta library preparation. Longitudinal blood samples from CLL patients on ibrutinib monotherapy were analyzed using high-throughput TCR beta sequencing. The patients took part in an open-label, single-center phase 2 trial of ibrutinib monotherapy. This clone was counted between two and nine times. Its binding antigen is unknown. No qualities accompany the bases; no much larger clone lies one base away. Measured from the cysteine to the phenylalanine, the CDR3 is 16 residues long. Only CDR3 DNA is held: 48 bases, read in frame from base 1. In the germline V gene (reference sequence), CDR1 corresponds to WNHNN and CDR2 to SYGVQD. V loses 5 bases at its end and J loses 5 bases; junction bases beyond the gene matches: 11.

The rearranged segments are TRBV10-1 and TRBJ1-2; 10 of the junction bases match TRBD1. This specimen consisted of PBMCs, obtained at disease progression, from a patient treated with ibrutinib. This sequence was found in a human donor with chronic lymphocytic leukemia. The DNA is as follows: TGCGCCAGCAGTCCGCGCCGGGACAGGGGTCTATATGGCTACACCTTC. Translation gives CASSPRRDRGLYGYTF.